These 29 T cell receptor beta chains share one sample of origin, sequenced in a study of blood T cells in healthy people across ages. PCR was performed a second time for about 7 to 11 cycles using a sample-barcoded 5' primer and a J-beta primer mix. From the 5' RACE reads, TCRdb called clonotypes with MiXCR, one entry per CDR3 protein. The sample lists around 700,000 distinct CDR3 sequences, approximately 25% occurring once. These data also featured in a second study, about T cells of mothers and their children.

Material for sequencing was blood. The receptors stem from a boy younger than 18 in good health.

V gene TRBV18 combines with J gene TRBJ2-2; 8 nucleotides agree with TRBD1. Trimming took 6 bases from V and 1 from J; bases not matched to a gene: 4. The CDR3 consists of 15 residues. CDR1 and CDR2 from the germline V gene are KGHSH and LQKENI. This CDR3 is CASSRTGRNTGELFF. In DNA, the CDR3 is TGTGCCAGCTCGCGGACAGGGCGGAACACCGGGGAGCTGTTTTTT.

CDR3 DNA sequence: TGTGCCAGCAGCCCTCGGGACAGGGGTTTCACTGAAGCTTTCTTT. Protein: CASSPRDRGFTEAFF. The J gene is TRBJ1-1, the V gene TRBV14, with 10 nucleotides matching TRBD1. Looked up from germline, CDR1 is SGHDN and CDR2 is FVKESK. V gave up 4 bases and J gave up 4 bases; unmatched junction bases: 6. The CDR3 runs to 15 residues.

The chain links TRBV12-3 or TRBV12-4 to TRBJ2-3; perhaps TRBD2 as D (5 bases). This CDR3 contains 16 residues. V gave up 6 bases and J gave up 0 bases, with 16 bases separating them. CDR3 nucleotide sequence: TGTGCCAGCAGCTGGATAGCGAGAAGAAGCACAGATACGCAGTATTTT. Translating gives CASSWIARRSTDTQYF.

This clonotype was seen a handful of times. This rearrangement joins TRBV29-1 to TRBJ2-5; D remains unclear. The end of the DNA aligns better with TRBJ2-1, so the J call may be wrong. The V gene's germline CDR1 is SQVTM and CDR2 ANQGSEA. The CDR3 totals 12 residues. The CDR3 loop is CSVEALENEQFF. CDR3 coding DNA: TGCAGCGTTGAAGCCTTGGAGAATGAGCAGTTCTTC.

There are a few counts of this clonotype. The chain joins TRBV29-1 to TRBJ2-5; 7 bases line up with TRBD2. This CDR3 has 14 amino acids. Losses at the gene ends were 4 bases for V and 4 bases for J; bases not matched to a gene: 9. The germline V gene has CDR1 SQVTM and CDR2 ANQGSEA. The CDR3 sequence is CSVVAWGGSETQYF. The CDR3 DNA is TGCAGCGTTGTAGCATGGGGGGGGTCAGAGACCCAGTACTTC.

This clonotype was found a few times. J is TRBJ2-5 and V is TRBV4-1; TRBD1 matches 7 bases. The germline V gene encodes CDR1 MGHRA and CDR2 YSYEKL. The CDR3 sequence is 16 residues long. V gave up 1 base and J gave up 5 bases; unmatched junction bases: 10. The CDR3 reads CASSQGRDSNIETQYF. CDR3 DNA: TGCGCCAGCAGCCAAGGCAGGGACAGCAATATCGAGACCCAGTACTTC.

This chain uses TRBV9 with TRBJ1-1, with D possibly being TRBD1 (6 bases). CDR3 length: 13 amino acids. Trimming pared 4 bases from V and 8 bases from J, leaving 15 bases between. The germline gives CDR1 SGDLS, CDR2 YYNGEE. In DNA, the CDR3 is TGTGCCAGCAGCATTACAGGGTCCAGCGAAGCTTTCTTT. It is translated as CASSITGSSEAFF.

The chain joins TRBV11-1 to TRBJ2-5, with TRBD2 matching over 11 bases. The CDR3 consists of 16 residues. Germline V gene sequence: CDR1 SGHAT, CDR2 FQDESV (reference sequence). The V gene end was trimmed by 1 base and the J gene end by 4 bases; junction bases not matched to a gene: 5. The CDR3 sequence: CASSLELAGAGETQYF. CDR3 nucleotides: TGTGCCAGCAGCTTAGAACTAGCGGGAGCTGGAGAGACCCAGTACTTC.

This clonotype was recorded a few times. The chain links TRBV9 to TRBJ2-5; no definite D call. This CDR3 comprises 13 residues. Trimming removed 2 bases from V and 6 bases from J, with 11 bases in between. In germline, CDR1 is SGDLS, CDR2 YYNGEE. CDR3 coding DNA: TGTGCCAGCAGCGTCGGCACAGACCAGACCCAGTACTTC. It is translated as CASSVGTDQTQYF.

V gene TRBV20-1 combines with J gene TRBJ2-1; a possible D gene is TRBD2 (6 bases). Per germline, CDR1 DFQATT and CDR2 SNEGSKA (reference sequence). The V gene lost 5 bases and the J gene lost 2 bases, with 16 bases spanning the gap. The CDR3 spans 15 residues. CDR3 loop: CSAPTGLGAYNEQFF. CDR3 DNA sequence: TGCAGTGCTCCGACGGGACTGGGGGCCTACAATGAGCAGTTCTTC.

This sequence joins TRBV10-3 and TRBJ1-1; D unclear. The CDR3 covers 14 residues. The ends were cut back, 8 bases at V and 5 bases at J, with 18 bases in the middle. Germline CDR1 reads ENHRY; CDR2 reads SYGVKD. Here the CDR3 reads CAIGRDLMGTEAFF. In DNA form, the CDR3 reads TGTGCCATCGGCCGAGACCTAATGGGGACTGAAGCTTTCTTT.

This clonotype was found a few times. This chain links TRBV11-2 with TRBJ1-4; D gene uncertain. CDR3 length: 16 amino acids. V lost 2 bases to trimming and J lost 1 base, with 11 bases between them. CDR1 is SGHAT, CDR2 FQNNGV, per germline. CDR3 sequence reads: CASSLSPRGTNEKLFF. In nucleotides, the CDR3 is TGTGCCAGCAGCTTATCTCCTCGGGGAACTAATGAAAAACTGTTTTTT.

J is TRBJ2-7 and V is TRBV7-2; D not certain. CDR1 and CDR2 (germline): SGHTA, FQGNSA. CDR3 size: 15 residues. V was shortened by 0 bases and J by 0 bases, with 9 bases between the two germline ends. CDR3 sequence: CASSLARDYSYEQYF. CDR3 nucleotide sequence: TGTGCCAGCAGCTTAGCTCGCGATTACTCCTACGAGCAGTACTTC.

This clonotype turned up a few times. The V and J genes are TRBV5-1 and TRBJ2-1; D is uncertain. V lost 6 bases to trimming and J lost 5 bases, with 15 bases between them. Germline-derived CDR1 and CDR2 are SGHRS and YFSETQ. The CDR3 covers 14 residues. CDR3 residues: CASTAGRLDNEQFF. The CDR3 nucleotides are TGCGCCAGCACCGCCGGACGCCTTGACAATGAGCAGTTCTTC. Based on the CDR3 plus reference TRBV5-1 and TRBJ2-1, the full variable domain is KAGVTQTPRYLIKTRGQQVTLSCSPISGHRSVSWYQQTPGQGLQFLFEYFSETQRNKGNFPGRFSGRQFSNSRSEMNVSTLELGDSALYLCASTAGRLDNEQFFGPGTRLTVL.

Notes on this clonotype: Its ends do not fully match the called genes, so a read error is possible. V usage is TRBV7-7 and J usage is TRBJ2-1; 7 bases match TRBD1. In germline, CDR1 is SSHAT, CDR2 FNYEAQ (reference sequence). The CDR3 has 16 residues. Here the CDR3 DNA reads TGTGCTAGCAGCTTAACCCACAGGGGAACTTACAATGAGCAGTTCTTC. Its translation is CASSLTHRGTYNEQFF.

The chain has TRBV7-3 and TRBJ2-6; no definite D call. The CDR3 contains 15 residues. Trimming cost V 4 bases and J 4 bases, with 11 bases left between them. In germline, CDR1 is SGHTA, CDR2 FQGTGA. CDR3 loop: CASSSSGTGANVLTF. The CDR3 DNA is TGTGCCAGCAGCTCGTCAGGAACCGGGGCCAACGTCCTGACTTTC.

This clonotype was detected a few times. One end of the junction does not line up with germline, which may come from a read error. The chain carries TRBV29-1 and TRBJ1-1; a weak D match, TRBD1 (6 bases). CDR1 and CDR2 (germline): SQVTM, ANQGSEA. The CDR3 covers 15 residues. CDR3 nucleotides: TGCAGCGTCGAAGCCCGCCCGGGGGCAAACACTGAAGCTTTCTTT. Encoded protein: CSVEARPGANTEAFF.

This chain connects TRBV13 to TRBJ2-5, with D unclear. The end of the DNA is better explained by TRBJ2-1, so the J call may be wrong. The CDR3 has 15 residues. CDR1 is PRHDT, CDR2 FYEKMQ, per germline (reference sequence). The CDR3 here is CASSLSFQPYNEQFF. The DNA of the CDR3 is TGTGCCAGCAGCTTAAGTTTCCAACCCTACAATGAGCAGTTCTTC.

This clonotype has more than one count but fewer than ten. The V gene is TRBV3-1, the J gene TRBJ1-5; D not certain. The germline V and J ends were trimmed by 1 base and 4 bases, with 8 bases remaining between them. From germline, CDR1 is LGHDT and CDR2 YNNKEL (reference sequence). The CDR3 consists of 14 residues. CDR3 loop: CASSQVAGNQPQHF. For the CDR3, the DNA is TGTGCCAGCAGCCAAGTTGCCGGAAATCAGCCCCAGCATTTT.

Worth noting for this clonotype: A junction end diverges from the germline sequence, so it may reflect a read error. This sequence joins TRBV29-1 and TRBJ1-1; the D gene is possibly TRBD1 (5 bases). The CDR3 sequence is 14 residues long. The V gene's germline CDR1 is SQVTM and CDR2 ANQGSEA. CDR3 sequence reads: CSVRRRLLDTEALF. The CDR3 nucleotides are TGCAGCGTTCGGCGCCGGCTCTTGGACACTGAAGCTCTCTTC.

The genes are TRBV27 and TRBJ2-3, with a weak D call TRBD2 (6 bases). The CDR3 is 15 amino acids. Trimming removed 2 bases from V and 4 bases from J, with 13 bases in between. Germline assignment: CDR1 MNHEY and CDR2 SMNVEV (reference sequence). The CDR3 DNA is TGTGCCAGCAGTTTAGTTTCCGGGGGTTCAGATACGCAGTATTTT. Protein sequence: CASSLVSGGSDTQYF.

This clonotype has only a few counts. The V gene is TRBV20-1, the J gene TRBJ2-1; 10 bases fit TRBD2. Germline V gene lookup returns CDR1 DFQATT and CDR2 SNEGSKA (reference sequence). J was trimmed by 1 base and V by 5 bases; bases with no gene match: 14. The CDR3 contains 18 residues. This chain's CDR3 is CSALSSGGRGWSYNEQFF. CDR3 nucleotides: TGCAGTGCTCTCTCTAGCGGGGGAAGGGGTTGGTCCTACAATGAGCAGTTCTTC.

The genes are TRBV29-1 and TRBJ2-5; 7 positions agree with TRBD1. The end of the DNA aligns better with TRBJ2-7, so the J call may be wrong. Per the germline V gene, CDR1 is SQVTM and CDR2 is ANQGSEA. The length of the CDR3 is 14 residues. CDR3 in amino acids: CSVEETGASYEQYF. The CDR3 nucleotides read TGCAGCGTTGAAGAAACAGGGGCCTCCTACGAGCAGTACTTC.

The chain carries TRBV20-1 and TRBJ2-5, with D perhaps TRBD2 (6 bases). The DNA end lines up better with TRBJ2-7; the J call may be wrong. The CDR3 is 13 residues long. Germline V CDR1 and CDR2: DFQATT, SNEGSKA (reference sequence). This CDR3 is CSALGLHSYEQYF. CDR3 nucleotide sequence: TGCAGTGCGTTGGGACTTCACTCCTACGAGCAGTACTTC.

Points on this clonotype: The junction and the germline gene differ at one end; a read error may be behind it. The rearrangement links TRBV7-7 to TRBJ2-5, with 9 bases identical to TRBD2. The CDR3 runs 15 residues. The V gene's germline CDR1 is SSHAT and CDR2 FNYEAQ (reference sequence). The CDR3 reads CASSSDPGLAETQYF. The CDR3 DNA reads TGTGCTAGCAGCTCAGATCCGGGACTAGCAGAGACCCAGTACTTC.

The chain combines TRBV6-1 with TRBJ1-4; possible D gene TRBD1, 6 bases. In germline, CDR1 is MNHNS, CDR2 SASEGT. V gave up 3 bases and J gave up 8 bases, with 13 bases separating them. The CDR3 length is 14 residues. This chain's CDR3 is CASSDRGRDEKLFF. CDR3 nucleotides: TGTGCCAGCAGTGACAGGGGACGGGACGAAAAACTGTTTTTT.

This clonotype has more than one count but fewer than ten. This rearrangement joins TRBV5-6 to TRBJ2-5, with 10 positions matching TRBD1. With V trimmed by 4 bases and J by 4 bases, 10 bases remained unmatched. CDR3 length: 16 residues. Germline V gives CDR1 SGHDT, CDR2 YYEEEE. Here the CDR3 reads CASSALDRGQGETQYF. CDR3 DNA sequence: TGTGCCAGCAGCGCACTAGACAGGGGGCAAGGAGAGACCCAGTACTTC.

Only a few counts were recorded for this clonotype. The V call is TRBV11-2, the J call TRBJ1-1, with TRBD1 identical over 10 bases. The CDR3 totals 14 residues. V gave up 5 bases and J gave up 6 bases; unmatched junction bases: 6. Germline values: CDR1 SGHAT, CDR2 FQNNGV. CDR3 coding DNA: TGTGCCAGCAGCAGGTCCGGGACAGGGGCTGAAGCTTTCTTT. Translation gives CASSRSGTGAEAFF.

V is TRBV12-3 or TRBV12-4 and J is TRBJ2-1, with unresolved D. The CDR3 totals 14 residues. The V and J ends lost 5 bases and 5 bases respectively, with 13 bases between them. This chain's CDR3 is CASSPTGRDNEQFF. The CDR3 DNA reads TGTGCCAGCAGTCCCACTGGAAGGGACAATGAGCAGTTCTTC.